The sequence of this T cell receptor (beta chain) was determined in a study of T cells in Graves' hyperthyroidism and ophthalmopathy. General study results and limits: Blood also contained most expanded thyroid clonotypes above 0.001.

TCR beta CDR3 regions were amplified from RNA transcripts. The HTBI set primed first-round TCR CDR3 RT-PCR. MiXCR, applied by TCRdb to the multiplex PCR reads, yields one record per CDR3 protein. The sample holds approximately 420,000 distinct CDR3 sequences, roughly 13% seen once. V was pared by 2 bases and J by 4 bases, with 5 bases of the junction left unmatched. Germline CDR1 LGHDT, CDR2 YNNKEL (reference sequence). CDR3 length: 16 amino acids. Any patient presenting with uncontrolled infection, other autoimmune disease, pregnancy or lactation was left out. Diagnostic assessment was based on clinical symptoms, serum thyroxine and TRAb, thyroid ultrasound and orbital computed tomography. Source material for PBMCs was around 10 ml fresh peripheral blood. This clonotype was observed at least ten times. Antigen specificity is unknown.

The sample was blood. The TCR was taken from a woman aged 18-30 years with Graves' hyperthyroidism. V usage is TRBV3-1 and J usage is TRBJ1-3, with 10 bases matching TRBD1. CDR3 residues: CASSQPTGGLGNTIYF. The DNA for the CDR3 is TGTGCCAGCAGCCAACCGACAGGGGGCCTCGGAAACACCATATATTTT.